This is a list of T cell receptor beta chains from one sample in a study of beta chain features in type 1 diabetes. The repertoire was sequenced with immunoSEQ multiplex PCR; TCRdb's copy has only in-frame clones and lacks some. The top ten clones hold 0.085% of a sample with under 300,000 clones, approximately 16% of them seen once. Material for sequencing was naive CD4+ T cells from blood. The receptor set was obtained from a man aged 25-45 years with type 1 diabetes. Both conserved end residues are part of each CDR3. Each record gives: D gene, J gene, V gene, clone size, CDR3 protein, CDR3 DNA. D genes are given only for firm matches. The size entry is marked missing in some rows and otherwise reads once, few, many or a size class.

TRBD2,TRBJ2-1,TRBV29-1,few,CSVESTGKREMDHEQFF,TGCAGCGTTGAAAGTACCGGAAAGCGGGAGATGGATCATGAGCAGTTCTTC
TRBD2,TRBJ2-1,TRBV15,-,CATSRDLDSGRAREQFF,TGTGCCACCAGCAGAGATTTAGATAGCGGGAGGGCCCGAGAGCAGTTCTTC
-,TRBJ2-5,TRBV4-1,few,CASSRVRQGGETQYF,TGCGCCAGCAGCCGTGTACGACAGGGAGGAGAGACCCAGTACTTC
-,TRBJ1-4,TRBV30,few,CAWSTSLSSDEKLFF,TGTGCCTGGAGTACCTCCCTATCCAGCGATGAAAAACTGTTTTTT
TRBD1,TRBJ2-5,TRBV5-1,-,CASSAAGTGGETQYF,TGCGCCAGCAGCGCCGCTGGGACAGGAGGAGAGACCCAGTACTTC
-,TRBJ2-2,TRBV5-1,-,CASSLSVNYGELFF,TGCGCCAGCAGCTTGAGCGTCAATTACGGGGAGCTGTTTTTT
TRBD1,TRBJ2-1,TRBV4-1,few,CASSQIGRGYGQFF,TGCGCCAGCAGCCAGATCGGCAGGGGGTACGGGCAGTTCTTC
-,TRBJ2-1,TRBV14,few,CASSRWGNEQFF,TGTGCCAGCAGCCGGTGGGGAAATGAGCAGTTCTTC
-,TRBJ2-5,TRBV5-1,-,CASSLRAVQETQYF,TGCGCCAGCAGCTTGAGGGCGGTTCAAGAGACCCAGTACTTC
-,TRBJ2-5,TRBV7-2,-,CASSLGSTKTQYF,TGTGCCAGCAGCTTAGGTAGCACGAAGACCCAGTACTTC
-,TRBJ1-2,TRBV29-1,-,CSVAHRGYTF,TGCAGCGTTGCCCACAGAGGCTACACCTTC
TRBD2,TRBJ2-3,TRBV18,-,CASSHRTSGTSTDTQYF,TGTGCCAGCTCACACCGGACTAGCGGAACTAGCACAGATACGCAGTATTTT
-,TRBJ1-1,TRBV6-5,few,CASSYSSGAEAFF,TGTGCCAGCAGTTACTCCTCCGGGGCTGAAGCTTTCTTT
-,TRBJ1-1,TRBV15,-,CATSTALNTEAFF,TGTGCCACCAGCACCGCGCTTAACACTGAAGCTTTCTTT
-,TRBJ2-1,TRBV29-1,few,CSVRPSVYEQFF,TGCAGCGTGAGACCTAGCGTCTATGAGCAGTTCTTC
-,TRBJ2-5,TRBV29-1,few,CSVGTPQETQYF,TGCAGCGTGGGGACACCCCAAGAGACCCAGTACTTC
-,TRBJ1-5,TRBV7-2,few,CASSLVAGDTPQHF,TGTGCCAGCAGCTTAGTGGCAGGGGATACGCCCCAGCATTTT
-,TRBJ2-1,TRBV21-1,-,CASSNHTSGSPSSYNEQFF,TGTGCCAGCAGCAATCATACTAGCGGGAGCCCGAGCTCCTACAATGAGCAGTTCTTC
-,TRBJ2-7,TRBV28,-,CASTGGQINSYEQYF,TGTGCCAGCACCGGCGGACAGATCAACTCCTACGAGCAGTACTTC
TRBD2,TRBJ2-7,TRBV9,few,CASSSGTRAHEQYF,TGTGCCAGCAGCTCCGGGACTAGGGCTCACGAGCAGTACTTC
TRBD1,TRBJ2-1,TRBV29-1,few,CSVGQALNNEQFF,TGCAGCGTAGGACAGGCTCTAAACAATGAGCAGTTCTTC
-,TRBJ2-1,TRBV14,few,CASSWAGVGEQFF,TGTGCCAGCAGCTGGGCAGGGGTCGGTGAGCAGTTCTTC
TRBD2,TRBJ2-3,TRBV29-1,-,CSVEPGLAGFWENTQYF,TGCAGCGTTGAACCGGGACTAGCGGGTTTCTGGGAGAATACGCAGTATTTT
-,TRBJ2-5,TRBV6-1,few,CASSEETILQETQYF,TGTGCCAGCAGTGAAGAGACGATCCTTCAAGAGACCCAGTACTTC
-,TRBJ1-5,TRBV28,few,CASSLTGANQPQHF,TGTGCCAGCAGCCTGACGGGGGCTAATCAGCCCCAGCATTTT
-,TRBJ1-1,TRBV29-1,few,CSVGRGFHTEAFF,TGCAGCGTTGGGAGGGGGTTCCACACTGAAGCTTTCTTT
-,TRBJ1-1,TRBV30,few,CAWSGLAAEAFF,TGTGCCTGGAGTGGGCTGGCAGCTGAAGCTTTCTTT
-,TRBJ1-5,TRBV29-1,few,CSARGSADQPQHF,TGCAGCGCCCGTGGGTCAGCGGATCAGCCCCAGCATTTT
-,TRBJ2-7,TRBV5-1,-,CASSLVAGENEQYF,TGCGCCAGCAGCTTGGTGGCAGGGGAGAACGAGCAGTACTTC
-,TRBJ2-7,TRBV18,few,CASSPPSGSYEQYF,TGTGCCAGCTCACCACCTTCGGGTTCGTACGAGCAGTACTTC
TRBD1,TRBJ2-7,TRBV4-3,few,CASSLMTGAEQYF,TGCGCCAGCAGTCTGATGACAGGGGCCGAGCAGTACTTC
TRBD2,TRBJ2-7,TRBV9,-,CASSVATSAYEQYF,TGTGCCAGCAGCGTAGCTACTAGCGCCTACGAGCAGTACTTC
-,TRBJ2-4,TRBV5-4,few,CASSQDLTGTSKNIQYF,TGCGCCAGCAGCCAAGATCTGACAGGCACTTCCAAAAACATTCAGTACTTC
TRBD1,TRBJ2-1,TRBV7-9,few,CASSLSGGSYNEQFF,TGTGCCAGCAGCTTATCAGGGGGCTCCTACAATGAGCAGTTCTTC
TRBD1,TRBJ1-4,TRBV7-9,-,CASTGGTGYEKLFF,TGTGCCAGCACGGGTGGGACAGGATATGAAAAACTGTTTTTT
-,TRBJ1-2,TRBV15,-,CATSRDQRANYGYTF,TGTGCCACCAGCAGAGATCAACGAGCTAACTATGGCTACACCTTC
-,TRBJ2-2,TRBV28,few,CASSLFRELFF,TGTGCCAGCAGTTTGTTCCGGGAGCTGTTTTTT
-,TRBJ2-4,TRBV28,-,CASKGDKNIQYF,TGTGCCTCCAAGGGTGACAAAAACATTCAGTACTTC
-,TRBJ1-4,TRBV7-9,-,CASSPLRDDEKLFF,TGTGCCAGCAGCCCACTCCGGGACGATGAAAAACTGTTTTTT
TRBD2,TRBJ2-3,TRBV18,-,CASSPLAGADTQYF,TGTGCCAGCTCGCCCCTAGCGGGAGCAGATACGCAGTATTTT
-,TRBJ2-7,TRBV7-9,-,CASSLEQVSYEQYF,TGTGCCAGCAGCTTAGAACAAGTCTCCTACGAGCAGTACTTC
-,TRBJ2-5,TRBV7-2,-,CASSLGSSGTQETQYF,TGTGCCAGCAGCTTAGGGTCGTCCGGGACCCAAGAGACCCAGTACTTC
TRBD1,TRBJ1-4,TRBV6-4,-,CASSRTGGEKLFF,TGTGCCAGCAGTCGGACAGGGGGTGAAAAACTGTTTTTT
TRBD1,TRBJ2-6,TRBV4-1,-,CASSNLGQGESGANVLTF,TGCGCCAGCAGTAACTTGGGGCAGGGGGAGTCTGGGGCCAACGTCCTGACTTTC
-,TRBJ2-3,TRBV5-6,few,CASSLPTGRTDTQYF,TGTGCCAGCAGCTTGCCCACAGGGAGAACAGATACGCAGTATTTT
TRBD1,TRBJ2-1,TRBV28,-,CASSLSGTGGGNEQFF,TGTGCCAGCAGTTTAAGCGGGACAGGGGGAGGCAATGAGCAGTTCTTC
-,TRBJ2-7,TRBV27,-,CASGLMPYEQYF,TGTGCCAGCGGACTTATGCCCTACGAGCAGTACTTC
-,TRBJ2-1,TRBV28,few,CASTGVEYNEQFF,TGTGCCAGCACTGGGGTGGAGTACAATGAGCAGTTCTTC
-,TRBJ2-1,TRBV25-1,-,CASRDSGYNEQFF,TGTGCCAGCAGGGATAGCGGATACAATGAGCAGTTCTTC